A selection of T cell receptor beta chains follows, all from one sample in a study of CD8 T cells in Susac syndrome. Using its own MiXCR run on the immunoSEQ multiplex PCR reads, TCRdb lists one record per CDR3 protein. The sample has about 150,000 distinct CDR3 sequences; roughly 95% are singletons. Sequencing input: CD4+ T cells from PBMCs. The receptors stem from a human donor in good health. The conserved cysteine and the conserved F or W are not part of the CDR3 here.

V gene: TRBV30
J gene: TRBJ2-3
CDR3 protein: AWSFGEGGTDTQY

V gene: TRBV18
J gene: TRBJ1-2
CDR3 protein: ASSPRGKDGYT

V gene: TRBV28
J gene: TRBJ1-2
CDR3 protein: ASSFSGALGYT

V gene: TRBV7-6
J gene: TRBJ1-5
CDR3 protein: ASSLAGQGLQPQH

V gene: TRBV20-1
J gene: TRBJ1-5
CDR3 protein: SGPGENNQPQH

V gene: TRBV3-1
J gene: TRBJ2-7
CDR3 protein: ASSQDPRDPTASYEQY

V gene: TRBV6-6
J gene: TRBJ2-3
CDR3 protein: ASKMGGTDTQY

V gene: TRBV28
J gene: TRBJ1-1
CDR3 protein: ASRAGSPEAF

V gene: TRBV6-1
J gene: TRBJ1-3
CDR3 protein: ASSLRTGFLRSGNTIY

V gene: TRBV6-5
J gene: TRBJ2-1
CDR3 protein: ASSWGQWPYNEQF

V gene: TRBV27
J gene: TRBJ2-5
CDR3 protein: ASGRTGTEETQY

V gene: TRBV29-1
J gene: TRBJ2-1
CDR3 protein: SVLAENNEQF

V gene: TRBV4-2
J gene: TRBJ2-5
CDR3 protein: ASSQDIAGGQETQY

V gene: TRBV9
J gene: TRBJ2-5
CDR3 protein: ASSVEAGGDGETQY

V gene: TRBV5-4
J gene: TRBJ2-1
CDR3 protein: ASSFSNEQF

V gene: TRBV20-1
J gene: TRBJ2-3
CDR3 protein: SASRDRSSTDTQY

V gene: TRBV27
J gene: TRBJ2-3
CDR3 protein: ASSQEPLASTDTQY

V gene: TRBV20-1
J gene: TRBJ2-2
CDR3 protein: SARNGNTGELF

V gene: TRBV5-1
J gene: TRBJ2-7
CDR3 protein: ASSLRDRSSEQY

V gene: TRBV5-1
J gene: TRBJ2-3
CDR3 protein: ASSWGADTQY

V gene: TRBV3-1
J gene: TRBJ2-7
CDR3 protein: ASSQVLAGEQY

V gene: TRBV20-1
J gene: TRBJ2-7
CDR3 protein: SATPETGQYEQY

V gene: TRBV7-9
J gene: TRBJ2-2
CDR3 protein: VPTGTPNTGELF

V gene: TRBV7-9
J gene: TRBJ2-7
CDR3 protein: ASSSSGSYYEQY

V gene: TRBV29-1
J gene: TRBJ2-2
CDR3 protein: SVSTSGSYGELF

V gene: TRBV3-1
J gene: TRBJ2-2
CDR3 protein: ASSPRTGSAGELF

V gene: TRBV7-9
J gene: TRBJ2-2
CDR3 protein: ASSRIQGIAGELF

V gene: TRBV29-1
J gene: TRBJ1-2
CDR3 protein: SVLTDNYGYT

V gene: TRBV6-1
J gene: TRBJ2-7
CDR3 protein: ASSQQGHYEQY

V gene: TRBV13
J gene: TRBJ2-7
CDR3 protein: ASTRLARYEQY

V gene: TRBV27
J gene: TRBJ2-7
CDR3 protein: ASSFLGGTSYEQY

V gene: TRBV7-2
J gene: TRBJ1-5
CDR3 protein: ASSRTGGEQPQH

V gene: TRBV12-3/TRBV12-4
J gene: TRBJ1-5
CDR3 protein: ASSLVHGGLSNQPQH

V gene: TRBV28
J gene: TRBJ1-2
CDR3 protein: ASSLPAIYGYT

V gene: TRBV7-8
J gene: TRBJ2-3
CDR3 protein: ASNTASTDTQY

V gene: TRBV5-1
J gene: TRBJ2-5
CDR3 protein: ASSFGSETQY

V gene: TRBV5-6
J gene: TRBJ2-7
CDR3 protein: ASSRRLSSYEQY

V gene: TRBV5-1
J gene: TRBJ2-3
CDR3 protein: ASSPGGRAQDTQY

V gene: TRBV4-2
J gene: TRBJ2-2
CDR3 protein: ASSSHSGNTGELF

V gene: TRBV30
J gene: TRBJ2-7
CDR3 protein: AWSVSGRGYEQY

V gene: TRBV5-1
J gene: TRBJ1-4
CDR3 protein: ASSSDTLGEKLF

V gene: TRBV2
J gene: TRBJ2-7
CDR3 protein: ASKGDRAVEQY

V gene: TRBV27
J gene: TRBJ1-1
CDR3 protein: ASGRDRGTEAF

V gene: TRBV7-2
J gene: TRBJ2-2
CDR3 protein: ASSFGTTGGTGELF

V gene: TRBV11-2
J gene: TRBJ2-1
CDR3 protein: ASANLGGRIREQF